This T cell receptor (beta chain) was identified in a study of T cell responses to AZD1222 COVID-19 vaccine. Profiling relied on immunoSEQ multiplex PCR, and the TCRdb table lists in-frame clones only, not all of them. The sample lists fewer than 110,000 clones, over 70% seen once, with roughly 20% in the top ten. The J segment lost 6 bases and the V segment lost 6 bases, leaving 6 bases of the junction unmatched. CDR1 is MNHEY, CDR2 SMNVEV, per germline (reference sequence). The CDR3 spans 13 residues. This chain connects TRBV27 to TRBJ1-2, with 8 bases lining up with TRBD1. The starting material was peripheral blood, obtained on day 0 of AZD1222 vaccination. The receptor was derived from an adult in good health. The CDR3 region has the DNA TGTGCCAGCAGGGCAGGGGGCTCTAATGGCTACACCTTC. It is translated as CASRAGGSNGYTF.